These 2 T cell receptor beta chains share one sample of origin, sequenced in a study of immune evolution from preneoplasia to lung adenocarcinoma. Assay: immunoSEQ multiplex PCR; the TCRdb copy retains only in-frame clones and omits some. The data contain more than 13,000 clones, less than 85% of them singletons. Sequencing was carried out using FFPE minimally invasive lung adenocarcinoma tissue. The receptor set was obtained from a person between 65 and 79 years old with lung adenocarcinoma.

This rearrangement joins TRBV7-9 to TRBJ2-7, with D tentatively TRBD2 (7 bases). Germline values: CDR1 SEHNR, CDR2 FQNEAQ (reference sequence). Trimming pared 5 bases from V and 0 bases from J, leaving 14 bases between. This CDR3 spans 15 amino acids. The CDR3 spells CASSGGGNISYEQYF. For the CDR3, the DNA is TGTGCCAGCAGCGGCGGGGGCAACATCTCCTACGAGCAGTACTTC. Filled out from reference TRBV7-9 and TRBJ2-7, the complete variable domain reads DTGVSQNPRHKITKRGQNVTFRCDPISEHNRLYWYRQTLGQGPEFLTYFQNEAQLEKSRLLSDRFSAERPKGSFSTLEIQRTEQGDSAMYLCASSGGGNISYEQYFGPGTRLTVT.

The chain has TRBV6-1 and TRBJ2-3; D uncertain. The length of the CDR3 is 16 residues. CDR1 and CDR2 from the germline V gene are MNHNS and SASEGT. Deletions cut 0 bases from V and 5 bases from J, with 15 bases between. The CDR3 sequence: CASSEARGLARDTQYF. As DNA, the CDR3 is TGTGCCAGCAGTGAAGCAAGAGGTTTGGCTAGAGATACGCAGTATTTT.